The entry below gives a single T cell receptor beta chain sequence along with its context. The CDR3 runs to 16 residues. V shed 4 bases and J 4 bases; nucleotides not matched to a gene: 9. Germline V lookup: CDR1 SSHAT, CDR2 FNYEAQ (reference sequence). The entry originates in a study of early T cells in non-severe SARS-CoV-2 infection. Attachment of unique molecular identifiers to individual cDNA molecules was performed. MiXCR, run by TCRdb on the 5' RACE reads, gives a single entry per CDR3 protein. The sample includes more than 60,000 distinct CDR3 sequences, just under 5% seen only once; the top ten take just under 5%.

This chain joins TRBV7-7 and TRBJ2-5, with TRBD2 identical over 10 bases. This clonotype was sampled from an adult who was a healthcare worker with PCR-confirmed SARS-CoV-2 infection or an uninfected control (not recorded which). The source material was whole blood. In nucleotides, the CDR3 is TGTGCCAGCAGCTCCCGTGTAGCGGGGGGAGGAGAGACCCAGTACTTC. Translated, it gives CASSSRVAGGGETQYF.